The T cell receptor beta chain described here comes from a study of blood T cell repertoires in COVID-19. Study details: From T cells, B-cell-depleted T cells, or PBMCs came the material, which was cDNA or gDNA.

How the authors handled the data: Quantification of nucleated cells was approximated via reference gene primer amplification. Method: immunoSEQ multiplex PCR; TCRdb's copy keeps in-frame clones and lacks some. D and trimming were read from the DNA, whereas the V and J calls and clone size are those reported in that table. The sample consists of some 300,000 clones, approximately 86% of them appearing once. The CDR3 is 14 residues long. CDR1 is KGHSH, CDR2 LQKENI, per germline. With V trimmed by 6 bases and J by 9 bases, 6 bases remained unmatched. This clone was found once. Sequenced sample: peripheral blood. This rearrangement joins TRBV18 to TRBJ1-6; 9 positions agree with TRBD1. This TCR derives from a man younger than 35 with active or convalescent COVID-19. The chain's CDR3 is CASSRDREISPLHF. The DNA for the CDR3 is TGTGCCAGCTCGCGGGACAGGGAAATTTCACCCCTCCACTTT.